This passage covers 30 T cell receptor beta chains from one sample sequenced in a study of cytomegalovirus exposure and HLA in healthy donors. The PCR had 60 Vbeta and 13 Jbeta primers. This table comes from immunoSEQ multiplex PCR, and its TCRdb copy is limited to in-frame clones, with some not included. The ten most abundant clones cover 1.3% of a sample with about 170,000 clones. Sequencing input: PBMCs. The origin of the receptors is a woman aged 55-75 years in good health and CMV-seronegative.

The chain recombines TRBV11-3 with TRBJ2-6, with D possibly being TRBD1 (5 bases). The CDR3 consists of 18 residues. The germline V gene encodes CDR1 SGHNT and CDR2 YENEEA. V lost 1 base, J lost 0 bases, and 13 bases lay in between. The CDR3 here is CASSLGTGLSSGANVLTF. In DNA form, the CDR3 reads TGTGCCAGCAGCTTAGGAACAGGTCTGAGCTCTGGGGCCAACGTCCTGACTTTC.

The V and J genes are TRBV19 and TRBJ1-1; D not resolved. The CDR3 is 13 residues long. The V gene lost 1 base and the J gene lost 10 bases, with 13 bases spanning the gap. Germline V CDR1 and CDR2: LNHDA, SQIVND (reference sequence). This CDR3 reads CASSIGGIGVAFF. The CDR3 bases are TGTGCCAGTAGTATAGGTGGTATCGGGGTAGCTTTCTTT.

The rearrangement uses TRBV29-1 and TRBJ2-1, with TRBD1 as a possible D gene (6 bases). Germline assignment: CDR1 SQVTM and CDR2 ANQGSEA. The V end lost 2 bases, the J end lost 12 bases, and 17 bases lay between the germline ends. The CDR3 runs 13 residues. The chain's CDR3 is CSVEKSVQGRQFF. The CDR3 region has the DNA TGCAGCGTTGAAAAGTCGGTACAGGGAAGGCAGTTCTTC.

This sequence joins TRBV28 and TRBJ2-1; TRBD2 might be the D (6 bases). The CDR3 covers 14 residues. CDR1 and CDR2 from the germline V gene are MDHEN and SYDVKM. V was trimmed by 4 bases and J by 9 bases, leaving 16 bases between them. This chain's CDR3 is CASSYDGSGLEQFF. The CDR3 bases are TGTGCCAGCAGTTACGACGGGAGCGGCCTTGAGCAGTTCTTC.

The chain recombines TRBV27 with TRBJ1-1; D possibly corresponds to TRBD1 (5 bases). Germline CDR1 and CDR2: MNHEY and SMNVEV (reference sequence). V gave up 0 bases and J gave up 0 bases, with 11 bases separating them. The CDR3 has 16 amino acids. The CDR3 nucleotides are TGTGCCAGCAGTTTATCGTTCGACAGACTGAACACTGAAGCTTTCTTT. This gives the protein CASSLSFDRLNTEAFF.

The V gene is TRBV5-1, the J gene TRBJ2-2, with TRBD1 matching 11 bases. This CDR3 has 15 amino acids. V lost 5 bases to trimming and J lost 5 bases; unmatched junction nucleotides: 5. Germline lookup yields CDR1 SGHRS and CDR2 YFSETQ. As DNA, the CDR3 is TGCGCCAGCAGGGTCGGGGACAGGGGGACCGGGGAGCTGTTTTTT. Translating gives CASRVGDRGTGELFF.

To note about this clone: The same CDR3 also results from other DNA sequences found in this sample. The J gene is TRBJ2-2, the V gene TRBV6-5, with D possibly matching TRBD1 (6 bases). V was trimmed by 2 bases and J by 4 bases, leaving 8 bases between them. Per the germline V gene, CDR1 is MNHEY and CDR2 is SVGAGI. The CDR3 loop spans 14 amino acids. The CDR3 sequence is CASSYDRFTGELFF. The CDR3 region has the DNA TGTGCCAGCAGTTACGACAGGTTCACCGGGGAGCTGTTTTTT.

V and J are TRBV10-2 and TRBJ2-3, with D possibly being TRBD2 (6 bases). The ends were cut back, 6 bases at V and 2 bases at J, with 15 bases in the middle. Germline CDR1 WSHSY, CDR2 SAAADI. CDR3 length: 15 residues. CDR3 region: CASREVADPTDTQYF. For the CDR3, the DNA is TGCGCCAGCAGGGAAGTAGCGGATCCCACAGATACGCAGTATTTT.

The V gene is TRBV27, the J gene TRBJ1-5; D ambiguous. V lost 3 bases, J lost 6 bases, and 9 bases lay in between. Germline CDR1 is MNHEY and CDR2 is SMNVEV (reference sequence). The CDR3 is 13 residues long. CDR3 nucleotide sequence: TGTGCCAGCAGTTTTGATCGGGGTCAGCCCCAGCATTTT. Its translation: CASSFDRGQPQHF.

The V gene is TRBV10-3, the J gene TRBJ1-2; 12 nucleotides agree with TRBD1. V shed 10 bases, J shed 3 bases, and the junction held 12 bases outside the gene matches. Germline CDR1 is ENHRY and CDR2 is SYGVKD. The CDR3 runs 16 residues. The CDR3 bases are TGTGCCACCTCCGGGACAGGGGGCGCGAGGTACTATGGCTACACCTTC. Translation gives CATSGTGGARYYGYTF.

The chain recombines TRBV7-3 with TRBJ1-3, with TRBD1 as a possible D gene (5 bases). From germline, CDR1 is SGHTA and CDR2 FQGTGA. The length of the CDR3 is 13 residues. The germline V and J ends were trimmed by 5 bases and 4 bases, with 9 bases remaining between them. This chain's CDR3 is CASSPPGGNTIYF. The CDR3 nucleotides are TGTGCCAGCAGCCCCCCAGGGGGAAACACCATATATTTT.

The V and J genes are TRBV5-1 and TRBJ1-2, with 7 positions matching TRBD1. CDR3 length equals 15 residues. J gave up 0 bases and V 4 bases, and 6 bases lay outside the gene matches. CDR1 and CDR2 (germline): SGHRS, YFSETQ. This chain's CDR3 is CASSGGQISNYGYTF. CDR3 DNA sequence: TGCGCCAGCAGCGGGGGACAGATATCTAACTATGGCTACACCTTC.

The rearrangement joins TRBV10-1 to TRBJ2-5; no clear D. With 7 bases removed from V and 0 bases from J, the gap between germline ends came to 15 bases. The germline CDR1 and CDR2 sequences are WNHNN and SYGVQD (reference sequence). The CDR3 runs 15 residues. The CDR3 spells CASMAGSRNQETQYF. The CDR3 DNA reads TGCGCCAGCATGGCAGGCAGCAGAAACCAAGAGACCCAGTACTTC.

The CDR3 sequence: CASSYGQGKYEQYF. The CDR3 coding sequence is TGTGCCAGCAGCTACGGACAGGGGAAATACGAGCAGTACTTC. The chain links TRBV7-3 to TRBJ2-7, with 9 positions matching TRBD1. This CDR3 has 14 residues. Germline CDR1 SGHTA, CDR2 FQGTGA. Germline trimming cut 4 bases from V and 4 bases from J; bases unmatched to any gene: 5.

The J gene is TRBJ2-7, the V gene TRBV7-2; 8 bases are a match to TRBD2. This CDR3 has 15 amino acids. V shed 10 bases, J shed 4 bases, and the junction held 15 bases outside the gene matches. In germline, CDR1 is SGHTA, CDR2 FQGNSA. CDR3 sequence: CATGGLGGRVYEQYF. The CDR3 nucleotides are TGTGCCACCGGGGGACTAGGAGGGAGGGTTTACGAGCAGTACTTC.

The genes are TRBV7-3 and TRBJ2-5, with 13 positions matching TRBD2. The germline V gene has CDR1 SGHTA and CDR2 FQGTGA. The length of the CDR3 is 14 residues. After removal of 5 bases from V and 13 bases from J, the junction contained 10 bases not matched to a gene. The CDR3 is CASSPGGGLAGWYF. DNA for the CDR3: TGTGCCAGCAGCCCAGGGGGGGGACTAGCGGGATGGTACTTC.

The chain links TRBV5-1 to TRBJ2-5, with 10 bases identical to TRBD2. This CDR3 has 15 residues. J was trimmed by 6 bases and V by 4 bases; bases with no gene match: 9. The V gene's germline CDR1 is SGHRS and CDR2 YFSETQ. The CDR3 nucleotides read TGCGCCAGCAGCGATTCTAGCGGGAGTAGAAAGACCCAGTACTTC. Translation: CASSDSSGSRKTQYF. Combining the CDR3 with reference TRBV5-1 and TRBJ2-5 gives the whole variable domain KAGVTQTPRYLIKTRGQQVTLSCSPISGHRSVSWYQQTPGQGLQFLFEYFSETQRNKGNFPGRFSGRQFSNSRSEMNVSTLELGDSALYLCASSDSSGSRKTQYFGPGTRLLVL.

The chain's CDR3 is CASSLRGWNTEAFF. The DNA of the CDR3 is TGTGCCAGCAGCCTCAGGGGGTGGAACACTGAAGCTTTCTTT. V and J are TRBV5-6 and TRBJ1-1, with 7 nucleotides matching TRBD1. The CDR3 runs to 14 residues. V lost 4 bases to trimming and J lost 1 base; unmatched junction nucleotides: 4. Germline V CDR1 and CDR2: SGHDT, YYEEEE.

The rearrangement joins TRBV5-1 to TRBJ1-2; TRBD1 matches at 8 bases. Germline V gives CDR1 SGHRS, CDR2 YFSETQ. This CDR3 has 15 residues. The J segment lost 1 base and the V segment lost 4 bases, leaving 6 bases of the junction unmatched. This CDR3 reads CASSLDRGGNYGYTF. CDR3 nucleotide sequence: TGCGCCAGCAGCCTAGACAGGGGTGGTAACTATGGCTACACCTTC.

The chain carries TRBV11-3 and TRBJ2-1; D is perhaps TRBD1 (6 bases). Germline values: CDR1 SGHNT, CDR2 YENEEA. The CDR3 is 16 residues long. V was shortened by 5 bases and J by 4 bases, with 18 bases between the two germline ends. CDR3 residues: CASSLGRSRGYNEQFF. CDR3 coding DNA: TGTGCCAGCAGCCTTGGACGGTCTAGGGGGTACAATGAGCAGTTCTTC.

As regards this clone: Other nucleotide sequences from this sample produce the same CDR3. The chain combines TRBV6-5 with TRBJ1-5, with 12 bases matching TRBD1. The CDR3 loop spans 15 amino acids. Germline-derived CDR1 and CDR2 are MNHEY and SVGAGI. With V trimmed by 6 bases and J by 5 bases, 5 bases remained unmatched. In DNA form, the CDR3 reads TGTGCCAGCAGCCCGGGACAGGGGGCTTATCAGCCCCAGCATTTT. This sequence encodes CASSPGQGAYQPQHF.

V and J are TRBV5-1 and TRBJ2-7; D unclear. V was pared by 1 base and J by 4 bases, with 12 bases between. The CDR3 sequence is 14 residues long. From germline, CDR1 is SGHRS and CDR2 YFSETQ. CDR3 amino acids: CASSLKAVGYEQYF. In nucleotides, the CDR3 is TGCGCCAGCAGCTTGAAGGCCGTCGGGTACGAGCAGTACTTC.

The chain carries TRBV11-2 and TRBJ2-7; the D is unclear. The germline V and J ends were trimmed by 3 bases and 11 bases, with 11 bases remaining between them. The CDR3 is 11 residues long. Germline-derived CDR1 and CDR2 are SGHAT and FQNNGV. DNA for the CDR3: TGTGCCAGCAGCTTCCAGTCCTTGGAGTACTTC. It is translated as CASSFQSLEYF.

The rearrangement joins TRBV29-1 to TRBJ2-5; D not resolved. V was shortened by 3 bases and J by 8 bases, with 13 bases between the two germline ends. The CDR3 is 12 amino acids. Germline CDR1 is SQVTM and CDR2 is ANQGSEA. CDR3 in amino acids: CSVEWVRGTQYF. The CDR3 coding sequence is TGCAGCGTTGAGTGGGTGCGAGGTACCCAGTACTTC.

This chain connects TRBV10-3 to TRBJ1-1; tentative D call: TRBD1 (6 bases). Germline V CDR1 and CDR2: ENHRY, SYGVKD. The CDR3 is made up of 15 amino acids. V was cut by 4 bases and J by 3 bases, with 15 bases left in between. The CDR3 DNA follows: TGTGCCATCAGTGTACGGGACACGGTGGACACTGAAGCTTTCTTT. Amino acid sequence: CAISVRDTVDTEAFF.

On this clone itself: The junction does not match germline at one end; this may be a read error. This rearrangement joins TRBV4-2 to TRBJ2-7, with TRBD1 identical over 10 bases. This CDR3 spans 16 amino acids. Germline-derived CDR1 and CDR2 are LGHNA and YNFKEQ. CDR3 loop: CASSQLGQGDRYEQYF. As DNA, the CDR3 is TGTGCCAGCAGCCAACTCGGACAGGGGGACCGTTACGAACAGTACTTC.

This chain connects TRBV5-1 to TRBJ2-7; 9 nucleotides match TRBD2. Germline-derived CDR1 and CDR2 are SGHRS and YFSETQ. V lost 2 bases to trimming and J lost 2 bases; unmatched junction nucleotides: 5. The CDR3 totals 15 residues. CDR3 residues: CASSFSGGTPYEQYF. In DNA, the CDR3 is TGCGCCAGCAGCTTTAGCGGGGGTACACCCTACGAGCAGTACTTC.

The rearrangement uses TRBV10-1 and TRBJ2-3; TRBD2 agrees at 8 bases. Germline-derived CDR1 and CDR2 are WNHNN and SYGVQD (reference sequence). The CDR3 has 13 residues. Trimming took 8 bases from V and 3 from J; bases not matched to a gene: 4. The CDR3 is CASGTGGTDTQYF. Here the CDR3 DNA reads TGCGCCAGCGGTACGGGAGGGACAGATACGCAGTATTTT.

The chain joins TRBV4-1 to TRBJ1-1; 9 bases agree with TRBD1. Germline CDR1 is MGHRA and CDR2 is YSYEKL. V shed 4 bases, J shed 1 base, and the junction held 4 bases outside the gene matches. CDR3 size: 15 residues. The DNA for the CDR3 is TGCGCCAGCAGCCGCCGGACAGGGGAGAACACTGAAGCTTTCTTT. This gives the protein CASSRRTGENTEAFF.

The rearrangement uses TRBV27 and TRBJ1-5, with D possibly TRBD1 on 6 matching bases. There are 16 residues in the CDR3. Germline assignment: CDR1 MNHEY and CDR2 SMNVEV (reference sequence). V lost 5 bases and J lost 0, with 14 bases in between. The CDR3 sequence is CASSPTWGHSNQPQHF. In DNA, the CDR3 is TGTGCCAGCAGTCCCACGTGGGGACATAGCAATCAGCCCCAGCATTTT.